This T cell receptor (beta chain) was recorded in a study of human T cells and chemical hapten exposure (dated by TCRdb to the early 2020s). For context, the study as a whole: For sensitization, 2% DPC in acetone was applied to a 2 cm by 2 cm area of upper inner arm skin. Throughout the study period of about 23 weeks, patients also received therapeutic DPC doses to the scalp every week. Patch testing on the upper back used Finn chambers containing 0.01% DPC, with scoring done after 6 days according to International Contact Dermatitis Research Group standards. Alopecia areata with under or over 50% scalp involvement, alopecia totalis and alopecia universalis were represented in the patient cohort, which was mostly female. Libraries were pooled for sequencing, and variation in per-sample TCR yields was attributed mainly to small differences in library volumes within the pool. This study followed changes in the peripheral blood TCR repertoire in vivo during primary and secondary sensitization of alopecia patients to the hapten diphenylcyclopropenone (DPC). Blood samples were taken from patients before sensitization (week 0) and then at 2, 6 and about 24 weeks after DPC sensitization. Nearly 30 alopecia patients gave blood for TCR sequencing at one to four time points (pre-sensitization, 2, 6 and 24 weeks). Points the paper makes about the study in general: Expanded TCRs formed significantly more large CDR3 similarity clusters than pre-sensitization or healthy control sets, consistent with antigen-driven responses. A positive correlation was found between the number of PT1 expanded TCRs and patch test score, with significance reached at thresholds 8, 16 and 32 but not 4. All patients had alopecia, a presumed autoimmune disease, so their immune response might differ from that of healthy individuals. DPC sensitization did not change the number of TCRs with a frequency above 1 in 1000, and there was no evidence of changes in global repertoire structure. After repeated subsampling, changes were observed in the strength of the expansion versus patch-test correlation and in the threshold at which the correlation became significant.

Library preparation employed RACE. The reads were generated on a NextSeq 500. During library preparation, unique molecular identifiers were attached to individual cDNA molecules so that TCRs could be counted quantitatively and reproducibly. From each blood RNA sample, both TCR alpha and TCR beta chains were sequenced. Under the source paper's analysis protocol: Samples had a median of roughly 99,000 TCRs, with a range from 23,224 to 690,600. The Decombinator software suite was used to annotate the V, J and CDR3 of the TCR reads. To make PS versus PT1 abundance plots, every sample was subsampled to the same number of TCRs (28,000). TCRs were defined as expanded if absent before sensitization and observed at least eight times at the 2-week time point. The raw public reads went through TCRdb reprocessing: fastp at Q25, MiXCR clone calling, in-frame beta chains kept. Each entry is one CDR3 protein sequence, shown with its most common DNA and genes. V and J calls and clone size were set by TCRdb, not the authors. In all, the sample holds more than 85,000 distinct CDR3 sequences, and approximately 10% of those were seen once. Clones ranked in the top ten supply 2.2% of the sample.

This clonotype was seen only a few times. Its binding antigen is unknown. No much larger clone exists at a distance of one base, and base qualities are not known. According to the study, the label for this sample's time point signals: patch test 2, 6 weeks after DPC sensitization. The treatment or condition label corresponds to: therapeutic diphenylcyclopropenone sensitization with weekly scalp DPC. At every patch-test visit, the blood draw took place before the patch test was put on. Eligible patients were aged 18 to 70, diagnosed with alopecia, deemed suitable for DPC therapy, and excluded if pregnant. Unfractionated whole blood was collected in Tempus Blood RNA tubes, and total RNA was extracted from that blood. This clonotype was sampled from a man aged 35 to 55 with alopecia areata. Some clones in this sample may be carry-over from other donors' samples. Sequenced material: whole blood, taken in connection with sensitization to the hapten diphenylcyclopropenone (DPC).

This receptor carries the CDR3 CASSPKGEDRGWYNEQFF. The sequenced DNA is TGTGCCAGCTCACCAAAGGGCGAGGACAGGGGGTGGTACAATGAGCAGTTCTTC. Rearrangement joined TRBV18 to TRBJ2-1; 10 bases in the junction line up with TRBD1. The germline V gene sets CDR1 to KGHSH and CDR2 to LQKENI. The CDR3 goes from the cysteine to the phenylalanine over 18 residues. Only the CDR3 part of the read is kept: 54 bases, read in frame from the first base. The junction shows trimming of 2 bases on V and 4 bases on J, and the gene matches do not reach 11 bases of it.